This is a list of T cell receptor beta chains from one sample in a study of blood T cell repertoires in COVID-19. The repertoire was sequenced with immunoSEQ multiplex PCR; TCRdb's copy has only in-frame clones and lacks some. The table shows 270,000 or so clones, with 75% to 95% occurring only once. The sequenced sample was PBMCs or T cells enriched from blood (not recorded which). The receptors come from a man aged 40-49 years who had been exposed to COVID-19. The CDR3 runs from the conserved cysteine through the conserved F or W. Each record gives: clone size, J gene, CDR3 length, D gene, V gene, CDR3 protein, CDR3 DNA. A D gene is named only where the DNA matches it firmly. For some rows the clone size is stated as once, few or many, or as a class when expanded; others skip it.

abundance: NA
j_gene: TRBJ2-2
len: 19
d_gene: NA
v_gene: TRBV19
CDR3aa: CASSIHWLAGQPNTGELFF
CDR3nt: TGTGCCAGTAGTATTCATTGGCTTGCCGGACAGCCGAACACCGGGGAGCTGTTTTTT

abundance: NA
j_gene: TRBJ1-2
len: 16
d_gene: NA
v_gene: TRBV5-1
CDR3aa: CASSLDPRSLDYGYTF
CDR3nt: TGCGCCAGCAGCTTGGATCCCCGTTCCCTAGACTATGGCTACACCTTC

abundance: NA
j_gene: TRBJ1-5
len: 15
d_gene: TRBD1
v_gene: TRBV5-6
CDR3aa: CASSLGTGGTQPQHF
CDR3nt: TGTGCCAGCAGCTTGGGGACAGGGGGCACTCAGCCCCAGCATTTT

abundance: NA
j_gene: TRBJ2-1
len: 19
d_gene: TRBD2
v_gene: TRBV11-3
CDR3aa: CASSLGGGRGTSGYNEQFF
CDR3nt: TGTGCCAGCAGCTTAGGAGGGGGGCGCGGGACTAGCGGGTACAATGAGCAGTTCTTC

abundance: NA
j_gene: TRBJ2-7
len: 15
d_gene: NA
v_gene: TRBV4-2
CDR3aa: CASSESQGPGHEQYF
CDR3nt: TGTGCCAGCAGCGAGTCCCAGGGGCCAGGCCACGAGCAGTACTTC

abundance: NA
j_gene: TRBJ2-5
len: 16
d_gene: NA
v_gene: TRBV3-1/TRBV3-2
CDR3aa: CASSHYVRGSQETQYF
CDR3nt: TGTGCCAGCAGCCACTACGTGCGGGGTTCACAAGAGACCCAGTACTTC

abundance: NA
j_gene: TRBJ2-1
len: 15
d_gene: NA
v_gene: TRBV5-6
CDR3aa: CASRSLSGENNEQFF
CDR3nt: TGTGCCAGCAGGTCCCTTAGCGGAGAGAACAATGAGCAGTTCTTC

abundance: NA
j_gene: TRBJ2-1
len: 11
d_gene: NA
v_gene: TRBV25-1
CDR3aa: CASNTGNEQFF
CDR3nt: TGTGCCAGCAATACAGGGAATGAGCAGTTCTTC

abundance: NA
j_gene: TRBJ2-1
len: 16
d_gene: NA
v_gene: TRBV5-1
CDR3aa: CASSLADGRVINEQFF
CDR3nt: TGCGCCAGCAGCTTGGCCGACGGGAGAGTAATCAATGAGCAGTTCTTC

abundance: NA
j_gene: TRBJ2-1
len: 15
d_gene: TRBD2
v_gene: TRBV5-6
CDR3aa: CATNTAGGGYNEQFF
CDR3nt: TGTGCCACCAACACAGCGGGAGGGGGGTACAATGAGCAGTTCTTC

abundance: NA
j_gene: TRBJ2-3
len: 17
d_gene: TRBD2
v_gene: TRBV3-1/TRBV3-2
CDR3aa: CASSHISSGSGTDTQYF
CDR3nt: TGTGCCAGCAGCCACATTTCGAGCGGGAGTGGGACAGATACGCAGTATTTT

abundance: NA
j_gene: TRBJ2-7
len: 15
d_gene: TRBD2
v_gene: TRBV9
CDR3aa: CASSPRSGVPYEQYF
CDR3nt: TGTGCCAGCAGCCCCAGAAGCGGGGTACCCTACGAGCAGTACTTC

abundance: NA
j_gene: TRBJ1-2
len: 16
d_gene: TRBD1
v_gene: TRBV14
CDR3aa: CASSQPGQGHQGGYTF
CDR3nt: TGTGCCAGCAGCCAGCCGGGACAGGGACATCAAGGGGGCTACACCTTC

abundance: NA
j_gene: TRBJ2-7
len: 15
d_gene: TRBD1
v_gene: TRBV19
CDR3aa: CASSIGGQEIYEQYF
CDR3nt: TGTGCCAGTAGTATAGGAGGACAGGAGATCTACGAGCAGTACTTC

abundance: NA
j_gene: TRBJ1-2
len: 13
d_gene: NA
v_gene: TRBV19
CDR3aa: CASSINSNGGYTF
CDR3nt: TGTGCCAGTAGTATTAACTCTAACGGTGGCTACACCTTC

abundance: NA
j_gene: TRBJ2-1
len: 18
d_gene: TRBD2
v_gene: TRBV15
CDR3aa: CATSRESGLAGAHNEQFF
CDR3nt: TGTGCCACCAGCAGGGAATCCGGACTAGCGGGAGCGCACAATGAGCAGTTCTTC

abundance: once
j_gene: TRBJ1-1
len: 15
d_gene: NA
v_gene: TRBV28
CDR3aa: CASSLWRGKGTEAFF
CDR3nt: TGTGCCAGCAGTTTATGGAGGGGGAAGGGGACTGAAGCTTTCTTT

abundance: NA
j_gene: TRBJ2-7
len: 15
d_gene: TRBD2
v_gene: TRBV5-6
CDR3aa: CASSHGLAGVVEQYF
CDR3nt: TGTGCCAGCAGCCACGGACTAGCGGGAGTTGTTGAGCAGTACTTC

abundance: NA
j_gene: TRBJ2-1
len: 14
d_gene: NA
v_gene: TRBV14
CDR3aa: CASSRGRVYNEQFF
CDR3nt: TGTGCCAGCAGCAGAGGTCGAGTCTACAATGAGCAGTTCTTC

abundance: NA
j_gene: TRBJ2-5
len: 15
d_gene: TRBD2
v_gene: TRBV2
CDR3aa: CASSFQRLAGETQYF
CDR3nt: TGTGCCAGCAGTTTTCAACGACTAGCTGGCGAGACCCAGTACTTC

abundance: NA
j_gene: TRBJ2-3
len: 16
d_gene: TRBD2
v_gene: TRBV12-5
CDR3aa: CASGLLGLAGKDTQYF
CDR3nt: TGTGCTAGTGGTTTGTTGGGACTAGCGGGCAAAGATACGCAGTATTTT

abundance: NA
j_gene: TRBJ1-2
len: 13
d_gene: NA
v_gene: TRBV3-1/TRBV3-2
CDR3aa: CASSQPDSYGYTF
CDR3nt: TGTGCCAGCAGCCAGCCGGACAGTTATGGCTACACCTTC

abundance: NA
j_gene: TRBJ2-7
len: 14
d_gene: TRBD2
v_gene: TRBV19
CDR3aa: CASSDSGRFDEQYF
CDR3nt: TGTGCCAGTAGCGACAGCGGGAGGTTCGACGAGCAGTACTTC

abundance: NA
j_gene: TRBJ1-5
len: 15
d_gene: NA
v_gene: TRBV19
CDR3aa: CASTPSTQGNQPQHF
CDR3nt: TGTGCCAGTACCCCATCCACGCAGGGGAATCAGCCCCAGCATTTT

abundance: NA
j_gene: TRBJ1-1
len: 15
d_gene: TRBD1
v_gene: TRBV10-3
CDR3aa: CAISDMTGRGTEAFF
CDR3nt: TGTGCCATCAGTGACATGACAGGGAGAGGCACTGAAGCTTTCTTT

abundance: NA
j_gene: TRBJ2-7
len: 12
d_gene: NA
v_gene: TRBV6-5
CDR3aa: CASSPILYEQYF
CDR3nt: TGTGCCAGCAGTCCGATACTATACGAGCAGTACTTC

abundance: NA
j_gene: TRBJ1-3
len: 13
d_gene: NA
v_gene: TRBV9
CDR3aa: CASSRGGRNTIYF
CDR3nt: TGTGCCAGCAGCCGCGGGGGAAGAAACACCATATATTTT

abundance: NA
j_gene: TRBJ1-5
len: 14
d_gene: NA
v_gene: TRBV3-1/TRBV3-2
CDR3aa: CASSRTGRGQPQHF
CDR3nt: TGTGCCAGCAGCCGAACAGGTAGGGGCCAGCCCCAGCATTTT

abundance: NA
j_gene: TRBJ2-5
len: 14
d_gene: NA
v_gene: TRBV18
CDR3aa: CASSPQLQQETQYF
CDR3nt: TGTGCCAGCTCACCACAATTACAGCAAGAGACCCAGTACTTC

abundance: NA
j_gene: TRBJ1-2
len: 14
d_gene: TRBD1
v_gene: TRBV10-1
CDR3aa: CASSTTGGDCGYTF
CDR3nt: TGCGCCAGCAGTACAACAGGGGGCGACTGTGGCTACACCTTC

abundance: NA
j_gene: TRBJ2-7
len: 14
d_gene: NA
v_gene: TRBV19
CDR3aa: CASSNGGGSYEQYF
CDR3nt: TGTGCCAGTAGTAATGGGGGAGGCTCCTACGAGCAGTACTTC

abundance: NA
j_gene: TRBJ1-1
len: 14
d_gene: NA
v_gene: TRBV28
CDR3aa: CASSIEGWNTEAFF
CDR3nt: TGTGCCAGCAGTATCGAGGGCTGGAACACTGAAGCTTTCTTT

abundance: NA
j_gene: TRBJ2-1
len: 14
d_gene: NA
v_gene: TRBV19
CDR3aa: CASSSTGGTNEQFF
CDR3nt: TGTGCCAGTAGTTCAACCGGGGGTACTAATGAGCAGTTCTTC

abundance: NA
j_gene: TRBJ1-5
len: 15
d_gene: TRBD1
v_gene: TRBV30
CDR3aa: CAWADRGVSNQPQHF
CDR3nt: TGTGCCTGGGCCGACAGGGGAGTGAGCAATCAGCCCCAGCATTTT

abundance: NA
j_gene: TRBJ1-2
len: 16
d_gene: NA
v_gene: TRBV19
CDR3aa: CASTKAYSGNNYGYTF
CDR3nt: TGTGCCAGTACCAAGGCGTACTCAGGGAATAACTATGGCTACACCTTC

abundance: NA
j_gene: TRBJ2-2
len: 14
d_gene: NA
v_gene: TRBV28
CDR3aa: CASSTSLYTGELFF
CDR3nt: TGTGCCAGCAGTACCTCCCTATACACCGGGGAGCTGTTTTTT

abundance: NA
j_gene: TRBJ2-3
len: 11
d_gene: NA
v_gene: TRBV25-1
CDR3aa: CASPEEDTQYF
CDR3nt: TGTGCCAGCCCCGAGGAGGATACGCAGTATTTT

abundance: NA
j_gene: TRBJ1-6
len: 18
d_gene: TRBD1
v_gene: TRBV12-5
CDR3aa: CASGLVLGQGAANSPLHF
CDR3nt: TGTGCTAGTGGTTTGGTACTGGGACAGGGGGCGGCAAATTCACCCCTCCACTTT

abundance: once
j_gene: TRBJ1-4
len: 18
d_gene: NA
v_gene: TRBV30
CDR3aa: CAWSVFRGTPLRGEKLFF
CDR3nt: TGTGCCTGGAGTGTGTTTAGGGGGACACCTCTTCGGGGTGAAAAACTGTTTTTT

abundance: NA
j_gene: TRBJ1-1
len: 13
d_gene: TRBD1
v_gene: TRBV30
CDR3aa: CACRGTVNTEAFF
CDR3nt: TGTGCCTGTAGAGGGACAGTGAACACTGAAGCTTTCTTT

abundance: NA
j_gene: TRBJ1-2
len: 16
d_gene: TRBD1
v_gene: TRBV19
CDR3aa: CASSIATGGVRDGYTF
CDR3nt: TGTGCCAGTAGTATAGCCACAGGGGGAGTCCGAGATGGCTACACCTTC

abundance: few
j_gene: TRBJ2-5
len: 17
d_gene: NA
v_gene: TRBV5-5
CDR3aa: CASSTGPRTDGQETQYF
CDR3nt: TGTGCCAGCAGTACAGGGCCCCGGACGGACGGCCAAGAGACCCAGTACTTC

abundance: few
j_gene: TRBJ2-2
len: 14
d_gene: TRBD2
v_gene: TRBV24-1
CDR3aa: CATSDPSGTGELFF
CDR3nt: TGTGCCACCAGTGATCCTAGCGGGACCGGGGAGCTGTTTTTT

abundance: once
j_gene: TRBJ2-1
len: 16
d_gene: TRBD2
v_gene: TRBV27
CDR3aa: CASFPFGTSGRNEQFF
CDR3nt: TGTGCCAGCTTTCCATTTGGGACTAGCGGGAGGAATGAGCAGTTCTTC

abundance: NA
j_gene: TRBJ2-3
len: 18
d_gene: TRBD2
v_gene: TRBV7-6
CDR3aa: CASSLEPAASGRTDTQYF
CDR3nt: TGTGCCAGCAGCTTAGAACCGGCGGCTAGCGGGAGGACAGATACGCAGTATTTT

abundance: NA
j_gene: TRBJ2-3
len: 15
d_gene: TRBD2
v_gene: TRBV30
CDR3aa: CAWSTSGSRTDTQYF
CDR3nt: TGTGCCTGGAGTACTAGCGGGAGCCGCACAGATACGCAGTATTTT

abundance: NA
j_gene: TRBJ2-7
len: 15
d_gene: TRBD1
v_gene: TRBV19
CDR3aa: CASSIRGQGTYEQYF
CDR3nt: TGTGCCAGTAGTATTCGAGGACAGGGAACCTACGAGCAGTACTTC

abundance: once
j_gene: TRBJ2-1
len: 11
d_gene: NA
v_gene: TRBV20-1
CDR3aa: CSASSVKEQFF
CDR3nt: TGCAGTGCCTCTAGCGTCAAGGAGCAGTTCTTC

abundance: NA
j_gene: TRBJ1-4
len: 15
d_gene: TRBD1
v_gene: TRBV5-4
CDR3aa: CASSENRGGVEKLFF
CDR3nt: TGTGCCAGCAGCGAAAACAGGGGAGGTGTTGAAAAACTGTTTTTT

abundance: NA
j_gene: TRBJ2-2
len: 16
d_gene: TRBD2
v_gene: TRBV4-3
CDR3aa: CASSQDSAGAAGELFF
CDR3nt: TGCGCCAGCAGCCAAGATTCAGCGGGGGCTGCCGGGGAGCTGTTTTTT

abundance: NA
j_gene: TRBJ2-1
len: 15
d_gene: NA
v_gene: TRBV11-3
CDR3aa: CASSLGGSSGNEQFF
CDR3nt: TGTGCCAGCAGCTTAGGTGGGAGCTCAGGCAATGAGCAGTTCTTC

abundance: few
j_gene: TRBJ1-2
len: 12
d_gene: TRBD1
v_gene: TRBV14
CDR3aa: CASSPDRVGYTF
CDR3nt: TGTGCCAGCAGCCCAGACAGGGTTGGCTACACCTTC

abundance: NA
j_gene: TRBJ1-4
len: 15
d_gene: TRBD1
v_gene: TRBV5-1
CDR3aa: CASSLGPGQGAKLFF
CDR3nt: TGCGCCAGCAGCTTGGGCCCGGGACAGGGGGCAAAACTGTTTTTT

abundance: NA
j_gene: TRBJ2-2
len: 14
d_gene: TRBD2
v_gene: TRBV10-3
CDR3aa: CAIQRAGVAGELFF
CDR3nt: TGTGCCATCCAAAGAGCGGGAGTGGCCGGGGAGCTGTTTTTT